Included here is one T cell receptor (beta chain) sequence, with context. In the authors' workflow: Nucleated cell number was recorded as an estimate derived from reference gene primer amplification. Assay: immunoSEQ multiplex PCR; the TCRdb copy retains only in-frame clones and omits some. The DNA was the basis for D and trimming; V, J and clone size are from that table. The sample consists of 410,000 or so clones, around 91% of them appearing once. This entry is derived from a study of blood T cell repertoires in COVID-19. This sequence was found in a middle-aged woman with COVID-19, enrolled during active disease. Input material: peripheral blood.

The CDR3 sequence: CASSISPKTGGVYNEQFF. The CDR3 DNA sequence: TGTGCCAGTAGTATATCCCCGAAGACTGGCGGGGTGTACAATGAGCAGTTCTTC. The V gene is TRBV19, the J gene TRBJ2-1, with a weak D call TRBD2 (6 bases). The CDR3 extends over 18 amino acids. The germline gives CDR1 LNHDA, CDR2 SQIVND (reference sequence). The V gene lost 2 bases and the J gene lost 4 bases, with 21 bases spanning the gap.